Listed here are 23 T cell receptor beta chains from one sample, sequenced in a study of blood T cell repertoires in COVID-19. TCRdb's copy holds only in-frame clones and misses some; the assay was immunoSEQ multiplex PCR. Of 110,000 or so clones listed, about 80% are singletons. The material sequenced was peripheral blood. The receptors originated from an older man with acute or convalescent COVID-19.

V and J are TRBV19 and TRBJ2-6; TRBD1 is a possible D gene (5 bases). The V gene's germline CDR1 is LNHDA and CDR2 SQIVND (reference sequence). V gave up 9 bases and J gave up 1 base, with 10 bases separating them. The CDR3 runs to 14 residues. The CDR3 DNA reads TGTGCCAGCGCCCACAGGTCTGGGGCCAACGTCCTGACTTTC. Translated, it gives CASAHRSGANVLTF.

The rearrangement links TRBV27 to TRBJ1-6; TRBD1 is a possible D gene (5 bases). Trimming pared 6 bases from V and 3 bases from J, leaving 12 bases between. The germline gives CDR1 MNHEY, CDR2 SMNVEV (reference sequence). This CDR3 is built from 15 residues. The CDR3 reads CASRGGLNYNSPLHF. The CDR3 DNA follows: TGTGCCAGCAGGGGGGGACTGAACTATAATTCACCCCTCCACTTT.

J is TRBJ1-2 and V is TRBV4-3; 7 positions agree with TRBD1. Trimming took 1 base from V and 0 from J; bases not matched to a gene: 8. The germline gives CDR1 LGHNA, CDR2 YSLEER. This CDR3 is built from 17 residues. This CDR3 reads CASSQGTGELANYGYTF. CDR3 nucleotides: TGCGCCAGCAGCCAAGGCACAGGGGAATTAGCTAACTATGGCTACACCTTC.

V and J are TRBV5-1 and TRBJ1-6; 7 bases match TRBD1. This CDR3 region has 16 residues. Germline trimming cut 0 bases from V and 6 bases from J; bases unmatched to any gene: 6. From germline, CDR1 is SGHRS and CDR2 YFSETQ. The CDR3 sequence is CASSLVGQEFNSPLHF. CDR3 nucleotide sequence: TGCGCCAGCAGCTTGGTCGGACAGGAGTTTAATTCACCCCTCCACTTT.

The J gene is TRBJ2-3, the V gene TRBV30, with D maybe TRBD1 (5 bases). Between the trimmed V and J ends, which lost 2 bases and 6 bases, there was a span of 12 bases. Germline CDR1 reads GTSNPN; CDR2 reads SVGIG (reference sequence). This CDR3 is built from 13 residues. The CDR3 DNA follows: TGTGCCTGGAGTTTAGGGGCGACGGATACGCAGTATTTT. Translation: CAWSLGATDTQYF. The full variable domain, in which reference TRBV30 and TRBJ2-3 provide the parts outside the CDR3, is SQTIHQWPATLVQPVGSPLSLECTVEGTSNPNLYWYRQAAGRGLQLLFYSVGIGQISSEVPQNLSASRPQDRQFILSSKKLLLSDSGFYLCAWSLGATDTQYFGPGTRLTVL.

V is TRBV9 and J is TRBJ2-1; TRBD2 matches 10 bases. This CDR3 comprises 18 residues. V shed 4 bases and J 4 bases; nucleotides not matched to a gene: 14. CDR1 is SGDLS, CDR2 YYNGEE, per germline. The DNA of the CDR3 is TGTGCCAGCAGCCCCAGCGGGGACCTAGCGGGAGCATACAATGAGCAGTTCTTC. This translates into CASSPSGDLAGAYNEQFF.

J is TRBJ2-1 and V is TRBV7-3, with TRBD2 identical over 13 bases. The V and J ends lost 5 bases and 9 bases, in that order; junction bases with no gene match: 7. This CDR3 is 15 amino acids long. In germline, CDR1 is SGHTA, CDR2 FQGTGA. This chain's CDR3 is CASSGLAGEGSEQFF. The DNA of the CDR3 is TGTGCCAGCAGCGGACTAGCGGGAGAGGGTAGTGAGCAGTTCTTC. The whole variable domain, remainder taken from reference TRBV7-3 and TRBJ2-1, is GAGVSQTPSNKVTEKGKYVELRCDPISGHTALYWYRQSLGQGPEFLIYFQGTGAADDSGLPNDRFFAVRPEGSVSTLKIQRTERGDSAVYLCASSGLAGEGSEQFFGPGTRLTVL.

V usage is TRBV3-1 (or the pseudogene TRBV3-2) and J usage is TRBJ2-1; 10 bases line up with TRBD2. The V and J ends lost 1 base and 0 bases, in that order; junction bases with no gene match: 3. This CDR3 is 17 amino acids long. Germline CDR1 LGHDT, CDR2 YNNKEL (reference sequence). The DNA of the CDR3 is TGTGCCAGCAGCCAAGCGGGACTAGCGAGCTCCTACAATGAGCAGTTCTTC. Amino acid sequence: CASSQAGLASSYNEQFF.

The DNA for the CDR3 is TGTGCCAGCAGACAACAGGGGAACACTGAAGCTTTCTTT. Translated: CASRQQGNTEAFF. This chain joins TRBV7-2 and TRBJ1-1; possible D gene TRBD1, 6 bases. Trimming removed 6 bases from V and 1 base from J, with 9 bases in between. Germline V gene sequence: CDR1 SGHTA, CDR2 FQGNSA. The CDR3 is 13 residues long.

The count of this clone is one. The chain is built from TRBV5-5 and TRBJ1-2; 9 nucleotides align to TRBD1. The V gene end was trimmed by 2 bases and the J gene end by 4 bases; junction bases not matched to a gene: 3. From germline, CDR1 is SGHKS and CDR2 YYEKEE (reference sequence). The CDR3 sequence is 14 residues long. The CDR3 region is CASSFGTGIYGYTF. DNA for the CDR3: TGTGCCAGCAGCTTTGGGACAGGGATCTATGGCTACACCTTC.

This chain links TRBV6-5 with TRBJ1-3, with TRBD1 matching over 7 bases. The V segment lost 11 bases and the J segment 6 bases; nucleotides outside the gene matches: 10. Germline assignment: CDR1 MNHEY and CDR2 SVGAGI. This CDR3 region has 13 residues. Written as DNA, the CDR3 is TGTGCCTATCGAGGGGGCGCAGAAAACACCATATATTTT. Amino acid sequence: CAYRGGAENTIYF.

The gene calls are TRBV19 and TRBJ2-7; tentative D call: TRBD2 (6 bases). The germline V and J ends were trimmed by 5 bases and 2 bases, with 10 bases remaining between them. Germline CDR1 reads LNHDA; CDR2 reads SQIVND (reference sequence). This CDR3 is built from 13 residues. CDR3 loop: CASSSSGAYEQYF. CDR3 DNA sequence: TGTGCCAGTAGTTCCTCGGGGGCCTACGAGCAGTACTTC.

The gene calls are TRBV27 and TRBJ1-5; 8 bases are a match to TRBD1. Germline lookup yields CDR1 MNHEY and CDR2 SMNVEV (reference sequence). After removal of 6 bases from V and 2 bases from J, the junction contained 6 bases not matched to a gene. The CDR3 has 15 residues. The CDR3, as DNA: TGTGCCAGCAGGCCCAGGGGGCTCGGCAATCAGCCCCAGCATTTT. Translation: CASRPRGLGNQPQHF.

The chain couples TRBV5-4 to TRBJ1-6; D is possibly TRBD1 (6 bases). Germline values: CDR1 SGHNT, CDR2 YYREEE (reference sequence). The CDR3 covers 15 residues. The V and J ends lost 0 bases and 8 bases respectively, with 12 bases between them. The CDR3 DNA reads TGTGCCAGCAGCTTGGGAGGGGGTCGGGATTCACCCCTCCACTTT. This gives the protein CASSLGGGRDSPLHF.

CDR3 residues: CASSFRPGDQYF. The CDR3 DNA reads TGTGCCAGCAGTTTCAGGCCAGGGGATCAGTACTTC. V gene TRBV12-3 or TRBV12-4 combines with J gene TRBJ2-4, with D possibly matching TRBD1 (6 bases). V was shortened by 3 bases and J by 12 bases, with 12 bases between the two germline ends. The CDR3 consists of 12 residues.

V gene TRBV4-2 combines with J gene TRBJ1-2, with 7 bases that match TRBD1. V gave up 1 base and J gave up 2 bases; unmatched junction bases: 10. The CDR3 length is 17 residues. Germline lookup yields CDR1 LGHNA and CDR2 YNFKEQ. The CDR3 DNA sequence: TGTGCCAGCAGCCAAGGCCGTGGGACAGAAGACAACTATGGCTACACCTTC. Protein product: CASSQGRGTEDNYGYTF.

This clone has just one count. The CDR3 nucleotides are TGTGCCAGCAGTTTTGGGACAGGGTGGAATTCACCCCTCCACTTT. Translating it yields CASSFGTGWNSPLHF. The chain joins TRBV25-1 to TRBJ1-6, with 9 bases aligning to TRBD1. The CDR3 is made up of 15 amino acids. Trimming removed 5 bases from V and 7 bases from J; junction bases left unmatched: 6. Germline V gene lookup returns CDR1 MGHDK and CDR2 SYGVNS.

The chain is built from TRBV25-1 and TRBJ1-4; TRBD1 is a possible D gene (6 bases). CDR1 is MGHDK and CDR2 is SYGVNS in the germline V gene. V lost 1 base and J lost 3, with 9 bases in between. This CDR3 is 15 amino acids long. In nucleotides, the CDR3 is TGTGCCAGCAGTGAATTGGGGGCTCCTAATGAAAAACTGTTTTTT. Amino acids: CASSELGAPNEKLFF.

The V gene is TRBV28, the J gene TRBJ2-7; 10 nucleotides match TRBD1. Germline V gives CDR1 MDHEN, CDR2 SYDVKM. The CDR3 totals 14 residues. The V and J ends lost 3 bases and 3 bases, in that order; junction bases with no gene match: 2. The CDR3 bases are TGTGCCAGCAGTTTCGGACAGGGGGGCTACGAGCAGTACTTC. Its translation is CASSFGQGGYEQYF.

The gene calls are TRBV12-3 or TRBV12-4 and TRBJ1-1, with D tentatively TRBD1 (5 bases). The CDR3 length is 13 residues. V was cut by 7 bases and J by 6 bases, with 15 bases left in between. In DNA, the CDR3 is TGTGCCAGCACCCTGGGGGGTTTGGCTGAAGCTTTCTTT. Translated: CASTLGGLAEAFF.

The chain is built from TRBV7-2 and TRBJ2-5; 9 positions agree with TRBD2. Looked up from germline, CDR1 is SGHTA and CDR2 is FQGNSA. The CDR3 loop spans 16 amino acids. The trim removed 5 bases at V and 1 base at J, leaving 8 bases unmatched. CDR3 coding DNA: TGTGCCAGCAGCCCAGGGAGGCGGGGGGGCCAAGAGACCCAGTACTTC. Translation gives CASSPGRRGGQETQYF.

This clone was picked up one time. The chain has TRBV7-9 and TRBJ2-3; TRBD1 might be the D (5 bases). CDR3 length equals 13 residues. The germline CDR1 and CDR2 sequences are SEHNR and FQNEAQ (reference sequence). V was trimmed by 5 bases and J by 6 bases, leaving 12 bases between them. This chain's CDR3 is CASSLTVQDTQYF. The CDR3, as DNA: TGTGCCAGCAGCCTGACAGTCCAGGATACGCAGTATTTT.

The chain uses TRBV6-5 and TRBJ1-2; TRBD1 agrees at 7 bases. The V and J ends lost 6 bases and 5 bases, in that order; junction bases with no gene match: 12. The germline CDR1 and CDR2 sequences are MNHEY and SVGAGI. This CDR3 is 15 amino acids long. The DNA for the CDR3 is TGTGCCAGCAGCTCCTCCGGGACAGAGATATATGGCTACACCTTC. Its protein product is CASSSSGTEIYGYTF.